This is a list of T cell receptor beta chains from one sample in a study of cytomegalovirus exposure and HLA in healthy donors. Using immunoSEQ multiplex PCR, the repertoire was profiled, and TCRdb retains in-frame clones only, with some absent. The sample has about 120,000 clones, around three quarters seen once; the top ten hold roughly 3.1%. The material sequenced was PBMCs. These TCRs come from a man aged 25 to 40 in good health and CMV-seronegative. Each CDR3 is given with its conserved first and last residue. D genes are given only for firm matches. Rows may omit the clone size; those that give it use once, few, many or a size class.

d_call j_call v_call clone_size cdr3_aa cdr3_nt
NA TRBJ1-4 TRBV21-1 NA CASSKEGRRDYNEKLFF TGTGCCAGCAGCAAAGAGGGCCGCAGGGACTATAATGAAAAACTGTTTTTT
TRBD1 TRBJ1-6 TRBV7-8 NA CASSSYGGTENSPLHF TGTGCCAGCAGCTCCTATGGGGGGACAGAAAATTCACCCCTCCACTTT
NA TRBJ1-1 TRBV7-7 few CASSLSVEAEAFF TGTGCCAGCAGCTTAAGCGTGGAGGCTGAAGCTTTCTTT
TRBD2 TRBJ2-3 TRBV6-4 NA CASSLAGGSTDTQYF TGTGCCAGCAGTTTAGCGGGGGGGTCCACAGATACGCAGTATTTT
NA TRBJ1-5 TRBV18 NA CASSPQEGGQPQHF TGTGCCAGCTCACCACAGGAAGGGGGTCAGCCCCAGCATTTT
NA TRBJ1-2 TRBV5-4 NA CASSLAGGWDGYTF TGTGCCAGCAGCTTGGCCGGGGGGTGGGATGGCTACACCTTC
NA TRBJ1-4 TRBV29-1 once CSADGGGNEKLFF TGCAGCGCCGATGGGGGGGGGAATGAAAAACTGTTTTTT
TRBD1 TRBJ1-6 TRBV6-1 NA CASSDRTGGSYNSPLHF TGTGCCAGCAGTGACCGGACAGGGGGCTCCTATAATTCACCCCTCCACTTT
NA TRBJ1-1 TRBV9 few CASSPTEMNTEAFF TGTGCCAGCAGCCCGACGGAGATGAACACTGAAGCTTTCTTT
TRBD2 TRBJ2-2 TRBV6-1 NA CASSWTSGKAGELFF TGTGCCAGCAGTTGGACTAGCGGGAAGGCCGGGGAGCTGTTTTTT
TRBD1 TRBJ2-7 TRBV18 once CASSPRDRSYEQYF TGTGCCAGCTCACCACGGGACAGATCCTACGAGCAGTACTTC
NA TRBJ2-5 TRBV6-5 NA CASSYGHRPNQETQYF TGTGCCAGCAGTTACGGGCACAGGCCGAACCAAGAGACCCAGTACTTC
NA TRBJ2-6 TRBV5-4 NA CASSLGRVLVVGANVLTF TGTGCCAGCAGCTTGGGCAGGGTGCTCGTTGTTGGGGCCAACGTCCTGACTTTC
TRBD1 TRBJ1-4 TRBV9 NA CASSLTGGAGEKLFF TGTGCCAGCAGCCTAACAGGGGGGGCAGGGGAAAAACTGTTTTTT
TRBD1 TRBJ1-1 TRBV19 NA CASSPRGGENTEAFF TGTGCCAGTAGTCCCCGAGGGGGCGAGAACACTGAAGCTTTCTTT
NA TRBJ1-4 TRBV9 NA CASSVLGTRYRSTNEKLFF TGTGCCAGCAGCGTACTGGGGACAAGATATCGTTCAACTAATGAAAAACTGTTTTTT
TRBD1 TRBJ2-5 TRBV14 NA CASSQLAPGTARETQYF TGTGCCAGCAGCCAACTCGCTCCCGGGACAGCGAGGGAGACCCAGTACTTC
NA TRBJ1-6 TRBV20-1 few CTLGLSPLHF TGCACCCTTGGGCTTTCACCCCTCCACTTT
TRBD2 TRBJ2-1 TRBV5-1 NA CASARGGDEQFF TGCGCCAGCGCCCGGGGGGGGGATGAGCAGTTCTTC
NA TRBJ1-4 TRBV28 NA CASSLRSYRVGEKLFF TGTGCCAGCAGTTTAAGGTCCTACAGGGTAGGGGAAAAACTGTTTTTT
NA TRBJ2-1 TRBV4-3 NA CASSQVYPGREQFF TGCGCCAGCAGCCAAGTATACCCGGGCCGGGAACAGTTCTTC
TRBD1 TRBJ2-3 TRBV29-1 NA CSVGTGPKDTQYF TGCAGCGTCGGGACAGGGCCGAAGGATACGCAGTATTTT
TRBD1 TRBJ1-1 TRBV9 few CASSAQSHRGRNTEAFF TGTGCCAGCAGCGCCCAAAGTCACAGGGGGCGGAACACTGAAGCTTTCTTT
NA TRBJ1-1 TRBV11-1 once CASSSPVQTEAFF TGTGCCAGCAGCTCTCCAGTACAGACTGAAGCTTTCTTT
NA TRBJ2-5 TRBV9 once CASSVDPPGGVQETQYF TGTGCCAGCAGCGTAGATCCCCCCGGGGGAGTTCAAGAGACCCAGTACTTC
TRBD2 TRBJ2-3 TRBV19 NA CASSSPWTSGASTDTQYF TGTGCCAGTAGTAGCCCCTGGACTAGCGGGGCCTCCACAGATACGCAGTATTTT
TRBD2 TRBJ2-5 TRBV7-9 NA CASSTWTSGGRGTQYF TGTGCCAGCAGCACCTGGACTAGCGGGGGGCGGGGGACCCAGTACTTC
TRBD2 TRBJ2-7 TRBV6-5 NA CASSYAGGAEQYF TGTGCCAGCAGTTACGCGGGGGGCGCAGAGCAGTACTTC
NA TRBJ2-1 TRBV10-1 NA CASSPGLLSNEQFF TGCGCCAGCAGCCCCGGACTTCTTAGCAATGAGCAGTTCTTC
NA TRBJ1-4 TRBV7-9 NA CASSLGDEKLFF TGTGCCAGCAGCTTGGGAGATGAAAAACTGTTTTTT
NA TRBJ1-2 TRBV4-1 once CASSQATAQGNGYTF TGCGCCAGCAGCCAAGCCACAGCCCAGGGAAACGGCTACACCTTC
TRBD1 TRBJ2-2 TRBV11-3 NA CASSPGQGFNGHTGELFF TGTGCCAGCAGCCCGGGACAGGGGTTCAATGGGCACACCGGGGAGCTGTTTTTT
TRBD2 TRBJ2-5 TRBV7-9 NA CASSTGLVETQYF TGTGCCAGCAGCACGGGACTAGTCGAGACCCAGTACTTC
TRBD1 TRBJ1-6 TRBV7-9 few CASSLGQGGNSPLHF TGTGCCAGCAGCTTAGGACAGGGGGGTAATTCACCCCTCCACTTT
TRBD1 TRBJ1-2 TRBV7-9 few CASSPGTGLYGYTF TGTGCCAGCAGCCCCGGGACAGGGCTGTATGGCTACACCTTC
NA TRBJ2-1 TRBV5-1 NA CASSTDSYNEQFF TGCGCCAGCAGCACCGACAGTTACAATGAGCAGTTCTTC
NA TRBJ1-6 TRBV30 few CAWSARRGNSPLHF TGTGCCTGGAGCGCCAGGCGGGGTAATTCACCCCTCCACTTT
NA TRBJ2-2 TRBV14 NA CASSQVKGRTGELFF TGTGCCAGCAGCCAAGTAAAGGGGAGGACCGGGGAGCTGTTTTTT
NA TRBJ2-3 TRBV29-1 NA CSQGMGGDTQYF TGCAGTCAGGGGATGGGTGGAGATACGCAGTATTTT
TRBD1 TRBJ2-1 TRBV19 once CASTKSRDRVNEQFF TGTGCCAGTACTAAAAGCCGGGACAGGGTCAATGAGCAGTTCTTC
TRBD1 TRBJ2-7 TRBV5-1 NA CASSSRTGDHEQYF TGCGCCAGCAGCTCCCGGACAGGGGACCACGAGCAGTACTTC
NA TRBJ2-5 TRBV18 once CASSPLGQHQYF TGTGCCAGCTCACCACTCGGACAGCACCAGTACTTC
NA TRBJ1-6 TRBV11-2 NA CASSSQFDPRVPYNSPLHF TGTGCCAGCAGCTCTCAATTCGACCCCCGGGTCCCCTATAATTCACCCCTCCACTTT
NA TRBJ1-1 TRBV9 NA CASSGGQQGKNTEAFF TGTGCCAGCAGCGGGGGACAACAGGGTAAGAACACTGAAGCTTTCTTT